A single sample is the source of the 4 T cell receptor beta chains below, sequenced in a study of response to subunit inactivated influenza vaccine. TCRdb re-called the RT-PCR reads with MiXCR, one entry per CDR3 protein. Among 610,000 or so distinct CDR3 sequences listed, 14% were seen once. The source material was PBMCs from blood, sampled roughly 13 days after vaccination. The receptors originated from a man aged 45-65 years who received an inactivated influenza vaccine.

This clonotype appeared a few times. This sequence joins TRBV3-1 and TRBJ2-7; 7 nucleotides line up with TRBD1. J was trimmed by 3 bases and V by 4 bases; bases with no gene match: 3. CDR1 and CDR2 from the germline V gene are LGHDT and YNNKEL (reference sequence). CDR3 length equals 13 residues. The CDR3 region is CASSRWDSYEQYF. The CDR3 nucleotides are TGTGCCAGCAGCCGCTGGGACAGCTACGAGCAGTACTTC.

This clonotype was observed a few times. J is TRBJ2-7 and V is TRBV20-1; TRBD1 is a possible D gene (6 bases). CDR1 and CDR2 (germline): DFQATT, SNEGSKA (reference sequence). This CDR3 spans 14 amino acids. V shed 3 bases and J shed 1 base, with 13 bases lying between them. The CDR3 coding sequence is TGCAGTGCTAGTAAGACAGGAAGATCCTACGAGCAGTACTTC. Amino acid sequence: CSASKTGRSYEQYF.

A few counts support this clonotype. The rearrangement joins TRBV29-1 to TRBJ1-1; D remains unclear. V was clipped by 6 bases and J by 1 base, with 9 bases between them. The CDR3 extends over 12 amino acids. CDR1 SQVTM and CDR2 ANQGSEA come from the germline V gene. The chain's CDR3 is CSVQRQNTEAFF. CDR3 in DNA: TGCAGCGTCCAGAGACAGAACACTGAAGCTTTCTTT.

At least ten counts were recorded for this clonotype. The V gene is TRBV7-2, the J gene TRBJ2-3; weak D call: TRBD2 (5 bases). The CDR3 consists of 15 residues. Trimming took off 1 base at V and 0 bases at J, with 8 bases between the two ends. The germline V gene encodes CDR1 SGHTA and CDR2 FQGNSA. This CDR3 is CASSLVGGSTDTQYF. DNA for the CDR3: TGTGCCAGCAGCTTAGTCGGCGGGAGCACAGATACGCAGTATTTT.